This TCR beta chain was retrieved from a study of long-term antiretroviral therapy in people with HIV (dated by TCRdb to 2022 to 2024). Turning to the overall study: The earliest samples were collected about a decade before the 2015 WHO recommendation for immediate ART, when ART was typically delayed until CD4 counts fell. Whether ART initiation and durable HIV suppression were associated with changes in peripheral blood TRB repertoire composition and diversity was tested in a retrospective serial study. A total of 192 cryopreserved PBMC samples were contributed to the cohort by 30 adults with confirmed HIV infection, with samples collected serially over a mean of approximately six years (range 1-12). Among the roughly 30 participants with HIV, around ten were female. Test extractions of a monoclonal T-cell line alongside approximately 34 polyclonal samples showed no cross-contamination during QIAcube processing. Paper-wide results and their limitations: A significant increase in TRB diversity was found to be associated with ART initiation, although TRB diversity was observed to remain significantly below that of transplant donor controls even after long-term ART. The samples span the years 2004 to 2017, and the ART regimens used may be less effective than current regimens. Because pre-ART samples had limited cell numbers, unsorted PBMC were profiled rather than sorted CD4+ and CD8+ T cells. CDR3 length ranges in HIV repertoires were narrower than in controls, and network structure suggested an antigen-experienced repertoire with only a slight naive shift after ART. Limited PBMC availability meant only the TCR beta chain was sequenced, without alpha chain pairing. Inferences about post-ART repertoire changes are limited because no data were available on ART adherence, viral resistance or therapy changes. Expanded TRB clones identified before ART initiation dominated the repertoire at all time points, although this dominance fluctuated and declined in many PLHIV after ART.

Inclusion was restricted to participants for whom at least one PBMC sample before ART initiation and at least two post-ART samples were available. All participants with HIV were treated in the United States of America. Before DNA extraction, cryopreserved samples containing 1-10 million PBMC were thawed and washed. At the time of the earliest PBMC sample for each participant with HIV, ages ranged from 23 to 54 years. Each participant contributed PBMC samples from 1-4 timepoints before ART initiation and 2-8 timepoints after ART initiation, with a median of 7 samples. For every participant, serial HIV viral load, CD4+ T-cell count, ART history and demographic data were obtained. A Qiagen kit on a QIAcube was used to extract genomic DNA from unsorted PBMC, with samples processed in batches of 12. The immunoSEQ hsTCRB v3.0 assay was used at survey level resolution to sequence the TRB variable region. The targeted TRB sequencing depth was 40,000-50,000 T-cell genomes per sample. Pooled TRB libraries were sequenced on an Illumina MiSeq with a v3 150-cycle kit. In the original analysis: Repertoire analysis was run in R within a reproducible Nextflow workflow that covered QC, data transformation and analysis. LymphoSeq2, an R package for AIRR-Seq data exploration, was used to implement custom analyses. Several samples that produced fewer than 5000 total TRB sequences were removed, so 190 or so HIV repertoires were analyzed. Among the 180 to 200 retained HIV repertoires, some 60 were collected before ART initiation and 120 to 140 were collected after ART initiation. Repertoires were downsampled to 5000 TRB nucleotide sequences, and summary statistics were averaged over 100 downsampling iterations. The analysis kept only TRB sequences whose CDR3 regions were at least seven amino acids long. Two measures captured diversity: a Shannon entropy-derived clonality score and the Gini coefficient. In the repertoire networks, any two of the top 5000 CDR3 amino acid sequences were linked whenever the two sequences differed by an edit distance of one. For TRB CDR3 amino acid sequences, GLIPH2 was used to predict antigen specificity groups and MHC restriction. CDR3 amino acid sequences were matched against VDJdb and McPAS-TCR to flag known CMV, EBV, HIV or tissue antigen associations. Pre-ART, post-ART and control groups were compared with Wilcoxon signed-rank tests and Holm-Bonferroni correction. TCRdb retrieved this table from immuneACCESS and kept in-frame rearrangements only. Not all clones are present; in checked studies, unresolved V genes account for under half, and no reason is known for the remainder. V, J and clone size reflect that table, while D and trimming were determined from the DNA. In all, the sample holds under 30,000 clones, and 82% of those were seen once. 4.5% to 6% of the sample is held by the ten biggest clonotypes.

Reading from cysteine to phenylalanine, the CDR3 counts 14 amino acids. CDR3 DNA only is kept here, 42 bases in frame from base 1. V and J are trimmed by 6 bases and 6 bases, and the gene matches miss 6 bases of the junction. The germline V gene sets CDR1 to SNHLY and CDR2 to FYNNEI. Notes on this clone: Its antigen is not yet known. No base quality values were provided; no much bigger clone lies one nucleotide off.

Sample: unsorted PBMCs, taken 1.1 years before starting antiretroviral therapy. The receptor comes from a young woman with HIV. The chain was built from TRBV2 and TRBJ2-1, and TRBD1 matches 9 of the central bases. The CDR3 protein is CASRSGTGFNEQFF. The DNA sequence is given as TGTGCCAGCAGATCTGGGACAGGGTTCAATGAGCAGTTCTTC.